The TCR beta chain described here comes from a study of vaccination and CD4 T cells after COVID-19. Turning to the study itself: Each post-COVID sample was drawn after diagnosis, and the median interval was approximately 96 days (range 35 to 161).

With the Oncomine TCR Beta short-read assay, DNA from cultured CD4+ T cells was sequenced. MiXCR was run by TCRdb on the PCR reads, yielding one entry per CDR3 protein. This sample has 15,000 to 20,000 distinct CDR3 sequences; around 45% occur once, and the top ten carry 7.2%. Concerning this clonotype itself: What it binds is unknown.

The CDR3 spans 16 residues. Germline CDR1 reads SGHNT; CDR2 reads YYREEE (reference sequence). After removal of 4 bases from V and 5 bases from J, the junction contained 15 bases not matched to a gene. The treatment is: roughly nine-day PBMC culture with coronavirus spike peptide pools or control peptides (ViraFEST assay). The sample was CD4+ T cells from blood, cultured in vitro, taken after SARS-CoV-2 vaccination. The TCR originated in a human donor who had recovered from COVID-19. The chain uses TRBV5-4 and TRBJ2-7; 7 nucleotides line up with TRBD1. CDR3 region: CASSLPTRTGRHEQYF. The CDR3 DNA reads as TGTGCCAGCAGCCTGCCCACCCGGACAGGTCGACACGAGCAGTACTTC.